This passage covers 25 T cell receptor beta chains from one sample sequenced in a study of control samples from healthy donors and cancer patients. Generated by immunoSEQ multiplex PCR, the TCRdb table keeps only in-frame clones and is missing some. The sample carries some 30,000 clones, 87% recorded once. The specimen was formalin-fixed, paraffin-embedded tissue. The source is a female donor with melanoma.

Concerning this clone: The sample contains more than one DNA sequence encoding this CDR3. This chain links TRBV6-4 with TRBJ1-1; 10 bases map to TRBD1. Germline V gene sequence: CDR1 MRHNA, CDR2 SNTAGT. J lost 4 bases, V lost 6 bases, and 2 bases had no gene match. The CDR3 spans 13 residues. CDR3 region: CASRDRGGTEAFF. The CDR3 bases are TGTGCCAGCAGGGACAGGGGGGGCACTGAAGCTTTCTTT.

This chain uses TRBV28 with TRBJ1-1, with D possibly being TRBD1 (5 bases). The CDR3 contains 15 residues. CDR1 MDHEN and CDR2 SYDVKM come from the germline V gene. V was clipped by 1 base and J by 0 bases, with 9 bases between them. The CDR3 bases are TGTGCCAGCAGTTTATATCGGGGGTTGAACACTGAAGCTTTCTTT. Residues: CASSLYRGLNTEAFF.

This clone occurred once. This chain uses TRBV28 with TRBJ2-1; no firm D call. The V gene's germline CDR1 is MDHEN and CDR2 SYDVKM. The CDR3 is 15 residues long. V dropped 3 bases and J dropped 7 bases, with 16 bases sitting between them. CDR3 region: CASSLVGQPTNEQFF. The CDR3 region has the DNA TGTGCCAGCAGTTTGGTGGGCCAGCCGACAAATGAGCAGTTCTTC.

The CDR3 coding sequence is TGTGCCTGGAGTCCCGGGACAGGGGGCGGCTATGGCTACACCTTC. Amino acids: CAWSPGTGGGYGYTF. The chain carries TRBV30 and TRBJ1-2; 12 bases are a match to TRBD1. J lost 4 bases, V lost 2 bases, and 5 bases had no gene match. Germline V CDR1 and CDR2: GTSNPN, SVGIG (reference sequence). This CDR3 has 15 amino acids.

V gene TRBV29-1 combines with J gene TRBJ2-6; 9 bases agree with TRBD1. Unmatched junction bases numbered 12, after V lost 3 bases and J lost 0 bases. From germline, CDR1 is SQVTM and CDR2 ANQGSEA. The CDR3 spans 19 residues. CDR3 nucleotides: TGCAGCGTTGATCGGGGACCGGGACAGGGTAGCTCTGGGGCCAACGTCCTGACTTTC. It codes for CSVDRGPGQGSSGANVLTF.

The chain recombines TRBV20-1 with TRBJ2-7, with D perhaps TRBD2 (5 bases). The ends were cut back, 3 bases at V and 0 bases at J, with 15 bases in the middle. This CDR3 spans 15 amino acids. Looked up from germline, CDR1 is DFQATT and CDR2 is SNEGSKA (reference sequence). The CDR3 region has the DNA TGCAGTGCTAGTAGGGCGGGCAGGAGCTCCTACGAGCAGTACTTC. It specifies CSASRAGRSSYEQYF.

The genes are TRBV7-2 and TRBJ1-1; perhaps TRBD1 as D (5 bases). The germline gives CDR1 SGHTA, CDR2 FQGNSA. V was shortened by 6 bases and J by 1 base, with 15 bases between the two germline ends. This CDR3 has 15 residues. The CDR3 region is CASRDSGGQNTEAFF. The CDR3 DNA reads TGTGCCAGCAGGGATTCTGGGGGTCAGAACACTGAAGCTTTCTTT. Combining the CDR3 with reference TRBV7-2 and TRBJ1-1 gives the whole variable domain GAGVSQSPSNKVTEKGKDVELRCDPISGHTALYWYRQSLGQGLEFLIYFQGNSAPDKSGLPSDRFSAERTGGSVSTLTIQRTQQEDSAVYLCASRDSGGQNTEAFFGQGTRLTVV.

The chain links TRBV7-9 to TRBJ1-1; perhaps TRBD1 as D (5 bases). Germline assignment: CDR1 SEHNR and CDR2 FQNEAQ (reference sequence). The CDR3 spans 13 residues. V lost 5 bases, J lost 11 bases, and 18 bases lay in between. As DNA, the CDR3 is TGTGCCAGCAGCGTCGGGACTCGAGTGCGGGCTTTCTTT. It is translated as CASSVGTRVRAFF.

The rearrangement joins TRBV19 to TRBJ1-5; D possibly corresponds to TRBD1 (6 bases). The CDR3 consists of 15 residues. Trimming stripped 6 bases from V and 0 bases from J, with 12 bases between. From germline, CDR1 is LNHDA and CDR2 SQIVND (reference sequence). CDR3 amino acids: CASRRTANSNQPQHF. DNA of the CDR3: TGTGCCAGTAGGCGGACAGCTAATAGCAATCAGCCCCAGCATTTT.

The chain is built from TRBV6-5 and TRBJ1-1; D is unclear. This CDR3 has 13 residues. Germline V lookup: CDR1 MNHEY, CDR2 SVGAGI. V lost 7 bases to trimming and J lost 3 bases, with 12 bases between them. In DNA, the CDR3 is TGTGCCAGCAAGTCCCCGGTGGACACTGAAGCTTTCTTT. Protein: CASKSPVDTEAFF.

The chain couples TRBV9 to TRBJ2-2; 13 bases match TRBD2. This CDR3 has 17 residues. V lost 1 base, J lost 7 bases, and 7 bases stayed unmatched. CDR1 SGDLS and CDR2 YYNGEE come from the germline V gene. This CDR3 reads CASSVTTSGRAGGELFF. The CDR3 DNA reads as TGTGCCAGCAGCGTAACAACTAGCGGGAGGGCCGGCGGGGAGCTGTTTTTT.

The chain recombines TRBV6-2 or TRBV6-3 with TRBJ2-6, with unresolved D. CDR1 and CDR2 (germline): MNHEY, SVGEGT. The CDR3 has 18 residues. The V gene lost 2 bases and the J gene lost 4 bases, with 18 bases spanning the gap. The CDR3 sequence is CASSYVAGRTGGANVLTF. CDR3 nucleotides: TGTGCCAGCAGTTACGTCGCAGGCCGCACCGGGGGGGCCAACGTCCTGACTTTC.

Note on this clone: The germline gene is not matched at one end of the junction; a read error may be the cause. The V call is TRBV7-9, the J call TRBJ2-2; the match to TRBD1 covers 8 bases. The germline V gene encodes CDR1 SEHNR and CDR2 FQNEAQ (reference sequence). This CDR3 spans 16 amino acids. CDR3 in amino acids: CASSSQGAVNIGELFF. CDR3 DNA sequence: TGTGCCAGCAGCTCCCAGGGGGCGGTGAACATCGGGGAGCTGTTTTTT. The whole variable domain, filled in from reference TRBV7-9 and TRBJ2-2, reads DTGVSQNPRHKITKRGQNVTFRCDPISEHNRLYWYRQTLGQGPEFLTYFQNEAQLEKSRLLSDRFSAERPKGSFSTLEIQRTEQGDSAMYLCASSSQGAVNIGELFFGEGSRLTVL.

This clone was counted once. This sequence joins TRBV29-1 and TRBJ2-1, with a tentative D call TRBD1 (6 bases). This CDR3 is built from 14 residues. The germline V gene has CDR1 SQVTM and CDR2 ANQGSEA. Deletions cut 7 bases from V and 2 bases from J, with 15 bases between. This chain's CDR3 is CSANPRGPYNEQFF. The CDR3 nucleotides read TGCAGCGCCAACCCCAGGGGACCCTACAATGAGCAGTTCTTC.

This CDR3 is CASSSQYPTGLAAYNEQFF. The CDR3 DNA is TGTGCCAGTAGTTCCCAGTACCCTACGGGACTAGCGGCTTACAATGAGCAGTTCTTC. This chain uses TRBV19 with TRBJ2-1; TRBD2 aligns across 11 bases. V shed 5 bases, J shed 4 bases, and the junction held 16 bases outside the gene matches. The CDR3 spans 19 residues. CDR1 LNHDA and CDR2 SQIVND come from the germline V gene (reference sequence).

This clone was observed a handful of times. The rearrangement uses TRBV9 and TRBJ1-1; D not certain. Trimming left V 10 bases short and J 1 base short, with 8 bases between. Per the germline V gene, CDR1 is SGDLS and CDR2 is YYNGEE. This CDR3 is built from 11 residues. The CDR3, as DNA: TGTGCCGCCCCAGAGAACACTGAAGCTTTCTTT. This sequence encodes CAAPENTEAFF.

As regards this clone: A junction end diverges from the germline sequence, so it may reflect a read error. V usage is TRBV19 and J usage is TRBJ1-2; no clear D gene. This CDR3 spans 12 amino acids. Germline V lookup: CDR1 LNHDA, CDR2 SQIVND (reference sequence). DNA of the CDR3: TGTGCCAGTAGTACAGGAGGCTATGGCTACATCTTC. This codes for CASSTGGYGYIF.

This clone has only a few counts. This chain uses TRBV5-1 with TRBJ1-1; D gene ambiguous. V gave up 0 bases and J gave up 7 bases, with 10 bases separating them. Germline V gives CDR1 SGHRS, CDR2 YFSETQ. The CDR3 has 13 amino acids. The CDR3 loop is CASSLGTAFEAFF. CDR3 bases: TGCGCCAGCAGCTTGGGCACGGCATTTGAAGCTTTCTTT.

The J gene is TRBJ1-2, the V gene TRBV6-5; 7 nucleotides agree with TRBD1. The CDR3 runs 14 residues. V dropped 7 bases and J dropped 4; count of bases not matched to a gene: 9. Germline assignment: CDR1 MNHEY and CDR2 SVGAGI. CDR3 in amino acids: CASNVGGASYGYTF. The CDR3 nucleotides read TGTGCCAGCAACGTAGGGGGCGCCTCCTATGGCTACACCTTC.

This chain joins TRBV7-3 and TRBJ1-6, with D perhaps matching TRBD1 (5 bases). This CDR3 is built from 15 residues. Germline CDR1 is SGHTA and CDR2 is FQGTGA. V lost 5 bases and J 7 bases, leaving 15 bases between the germline ends. The CDR3 DNA sequence: TGTGCCAGCAGCACCTCTCCGGGGGGAAATTCACCCCTCCACTTT. Encoded protein: CASSTSPGGNSPLHF.

This clone was recorded a few times. The chain is built from TRBV29-1 and TRBJ2-3, with 7 bases identical to TRBD1. V trimming: 0 bases; J trimming: 5 bases; junction bases outside the gene matches: 5. Germline V gene sequence: CDR1 SQVTM, CDR2 ANQGSEA. The CDR3 totals 14 residues. This CDR3 is CSVEDLQGIDTQYF. The CDR3 nucleotides are TGCAGCGTTGAAGATCTACAGGGGATAGATACGCAGTATTTT.

V and J are TRBV7-9 and TRBJ2-1; no firm D call. V dropped 5 bases and J dropped 1 base, with 12 bases sitting between them. Germline CDR1 SEHNR, CDR2 FQNEAQ (reference sequence). CDR3 size: 15 residues. The CDR3 nucleotides are TGTGCCAGCAGCCCTACTATTAGGTCCTACAATGAGCAGTTCTTC. It translates to CASSPTIRSYNEQFF.

J is TRBJ2-5 and V is TRBV6-5, with 8 bases lining up with TRBD1. Germline V gives CDR1 MNHEY, CDR2 SVGAGI. V shed 6 bases and J 5 bases; nucleotides not matched to a gene: 11. This CDR3 has 15 residues. The CDR3 protein is CASSPGDRFGETQYF. CDR3 nucleotides: TGTGCCAGCAGCCCAGGGGACAGGTTCGGGGAGACCCAGTACTTC.

This clone has a handful of counts. The chain is built from TRBV6-1 and TRBJ1-3, with D uncertain. Germline assignment: CDR1 MNHNS and CDR2 SASEGT. The CDR3 consists of 15 residues. V lost 0 bases to trimming and J lost 0 bases, with 6 bases between them. CDR3 region: CASSEAGSSGNTIYF. CDR3 DNA sequence: TGTGCCAGCAGTGAAGCGGGGTCCTCTGGAAACACCATATATTTT.

The chain links TRBV11-3 to TRBJ1-1, with D possibly TRBD1 on 6 matching bases. Trimming stripped 0 bases from V and 7 bases from J, with 6 bases between. The CDR3 has 12 amino acids. Per the germline V gene, CDR1 is SGHNT and CDR2 is YENEEA. The CDR3 DNA is TGTGCCAGCAGCTTAGACAGGGGTGAAGCTTTCTTT. Protein product: CASSLDRGEAFF.